The 21 T cell receptor beta chains below were found in one sample sequenced in a study of identical twins. TCRdb re-analysed the 5' RACE reads in MiXCR, keeping a single row per CDR3 protein. The table includes hundreds of thousands of distinct CDR3 sequences, about 12% detected once. Another study also made use of these data, one on yellow fever vaccine responses in identical twins.

Sequencing was carried out using CD8+ T cells sorted from blood. All receptors derive from a woman younger than 30 in good health.

Many counts were recorded for this clonotype. This rearrangement joins TRBV11-1 to TRBJ2-5; tentative D call: TRBD2 (6 bases). Germline V CDR1 and CDR2: SGHAT, FQDESV (reference sequence). This CDR3 comprises 19 residues. V gave up 3 bases and J gave up 5 bases, with 28 bases separating them. The CDR3 region has the DNA TGTGCCAGCAGCTTCCTGGAGCCCTACTCCGGGACTCTACTGGAGACCCAGTACTTC. This gives the protein CASSFLEPYSGTLLETQYF. Complete variable domain (other parts from reference TRBV11-1 and TRBJ2-5): EAEVAQSPRYKITEKSQAVAFWCDPISGHATLYWYRQILGQGPELLVQFQDESVVDDSQLPKDRFSAERLKGVDSTLKIQPAELGDSAMYLCASSFLEPYSGTLLETQYFGPGTRLLVL.

This chain uses TRBV5-5 with TRBJ2-7; D is perhaps TRBD2 (5 bases). In germline, CDR1 is SGHKS, CDR2 YYEKEE (reference sequence). Trimming left V 4 bases short and J 4 bases short, with 9 bases between. The CDR3 length is 12 residues. CDR3 region: CASSGSVYEQYF. CDR3 nucleotide sequence: TGTGCCAGCAGCGGTAGCGTTTACGAGCAGTACTTC.

This clonotype was detected a few times. V gene TRBV2 combines with J gene TRBJ1-5; no firm D call. The V gene's germline CDR1 is SNHLY and CDR2 FYNNEI. The ends were cut back, 8 bases at V and 4 bases at J, with 12 bases in the middle. The CDR3 is 13 residues long. In DNA form, the CDR3 reads TGTGCCAGCGTAATGGGGATAAATCAGCCCCAGCATTTT. Protein: CASVMGINQPQHF.

This rearrangement joins TRBV5-6 to TRBJ2-5; D may be TRBD2 (5 bases). Germline V CDR1 and CDR2: SGHDT, YYEEEE. CDR3 length: 14 residues. The V end was cut by 2 bases, the J end by 9 bases, with 17 bases between. For the CDR3, the DNA is TGTGCCAGCAGCTTTGCGACCGGGGATTGGGCCCAGTACTTC. It yields the protein CASSFATGDWAQYF.

This clonotype showed up just a few times. The gene calls are TRBV19 and TRBJ2-1; D gene unclear. Trimming took off 6 bases at V and 4 bases at J, with 19 bases between the two ends. The V gene's germline CDR1 is LNHDA and CDR2 SQIVND (reference sequence). This CDR3 is 16 amino acids long. CDR3 region: CASSKEDSTVYNEQFF. CDR3 bases: TGTGCCAGTAGCAAAGAAGACTCAACTGTGTACAATGAGCAGTTCTTC. Full variable domain (missing parts from reference TRBV19 and TRBJ2-1): DGGITQSPKYLFRKEGQNVTLSCEQNLNHDAMYWYRQDPGQGLRLIYYSQIVNDFQKGDIAEGYSVSREKKESFPLTVTSAQKNPTAFYLCASSKEDSTVYNEQFFGPGTRLTVL.

The rearrangement links TRBV5-6 to TRBJ2-3; TRBD2 is a possible D gene (6 bases). V dropped 9 bases and J dropped 1 base, with 18 bases sitting between them. Germline V gene lookup returns CDR1 SGHDT and CDR2 YYEEEE. This CDR3 is 15 amino acids long. The CDR3, as DNA: TGTGCCACGAGGCAGGAGGGCGGCCGCACAGATACGCAGTATTTT. It codes for CATRQEGGRTDTQYF.

This clonotype has just a few counts. The chain uses TRBV5-6 and TRBJ2-5; D might be TRBD1 (5 bases). V was shortened by 0 bases and J by 2 bases, with 8 bases between the two germline ends. The CDR3 consists of 14 residues. CDR1 SGHDT and CDR2 YYEEEE come from the germline V gene. The CDR3 loop is CASSLVTAQETQYF. In nucleotides, the CDR3 is TGTGCCAGCAGCTTGGTGACAGCGCAAGAGACCCAGTACTTC.

The rearrangement links TRBV7-9 to TRBJ2-3; D is possibly TRBD1 (6 bases). Germline values: CDR1 SEHNR, CDR2 FQNEAQ (reference sequence). The CDR3 has 17 residues. Trimming shortened V by 1 base and J by 2 bases, and 16 bases separated the two germline ends. This chain's CDR3 is CASSLGAGTPNTDTQYF. Written as DNA, the CDR3 is TGTGCCAGCAGCTTAGGAGCCGGGACACCAAACACAGATACGCAGTATTTT. Full variable domain (remainder filled in from reference TRBV7-9 and TRBJ2-3): DTGVSQNPRHKITKRGQNVTFRCDPISEHNRLYWYRQTLGQGPEFLTYFQNEAQLEKSRLLSDRFSAERPKGSFSTLEIQRTEQGDSAMYLCASSLGAGTPNTDTQYFGPGTRLTVL.

This clonotype was detected many times. The chain recombines TRBV13 with TRBJ1-1; TRBD1 might be the D (6 bases). This CDR3 has 13 residues. V was cut by 5 bases and J by 7 bases, with 14 bases left in between. The V gene's germline CDR1 is PRHDT and CDR2 FYEKMQ (reference sequence). The CDR3 DNA follows: TGTGCCAGCAGCCCCGGGACATTTAGTGAAGCTTTCTTT. This gives the protein CASSPGTFSEAFF.

The chain couples TRBV4-1 to TRBJ1-4, with no clear D. V dropped 1 base and J dropped 5 bases, with 8 bases sitting between them. CDR1 and CDR2 (germline): MGHRA, YSYEKL. This CDR3 comprises 14 residues. This CDR3 is CASSQGTLNEKLFF. The CDR3 coding sequence is TGCGCCAGCAGCCAAGGGACGTTGAATGAAAAACTGTTTTTT.

The chain recombines TRBV25-1 with TRBJ1-2; D gene ambiguous. The germline V gene encodes CDR1 MGHDK and CDR2 SYGVNS. V was pared by 1 base and J by 7 bases, with 4 bases between. The CDR3 is made up of 11 amino acids. CDR3 bases: TGTGCCAGCAGTGAATGGGGTGGCTACACCTTC. It codes for CASSEWGGYTF.

J is TRBJ2-1 and V is TRBV4-2; 12 nucleotides line up with TRBD2. The CDR3 consists of 16 residues. Germline V gives CDR1 LGHNA, CDR2 YNFKEQ. V gave up 3 bases and J gave up 4 bases; unmatched junction bases: 4. The CDR3 spells CASSQELAGGYNEQFF. CDR3 coding DNA: TGTGCCAGCAGCCAGGAACTAGCGGGGGGATACAATGAGCAGTTCTTC.

The table lists this clonotype with a few counts. CDR3 loop: CASSPPTGGSDHEQYV. The CDR3 DNA sequence: TGTGCCAGCAGTCCTCCGACAGGGGGATCGGACCACGAGCAGTACGTC. The J gene is TRBJ2-7, the V gene TRBV6-2 or TRBV6-3; 9 bases match TRBD1. CDR1 is MNHEY and CDR2 is SVGEGT in the germline V gene. The junction had 13 bases not matched to a gene; V was cut back by 5 bases and J by 5 bases. The CDR3 has 16 residues.

A few counts support this clonotype. The V and J genes are TRBV12-5 and TRBJ2-2; TRBD2 might be the D (6 bases). V was clipped by 3 bases and J by 0 bases, with 17 bases between them. The CDR3 extends over 18 amino acids. Per germline, CDR1 LGHNT and CDR2 FRNRAP. DNA for the CDR3: TGTGCTAGTGGTTTTTCCGGGGGTATATACGCGAACACCGGGGAGCTGTTTTTT. Encoded protein: CASGFSGGIYANTGELFF.

The chain is built from TRBV4-1 and TRBJ2-3; 8 nucleotides line up with TRBD2. This CDR3 comprises 14 residues. CDR1 and CDR2 (germline): MGHRA, YSYEKL. The V segment lost 1 base and the J segment 7 bases; nucleotides outside the gene matches: 4. This chain's CDR3 is CASSQVTSAYTQYF. In DNA form, the CDR3 reads TGCGCCAGCAGCCAAGTGACTAGCGCTTATACGCAGTATTTT.

In this sample, this clonotype turned up once. This sequence joins TRBV12-3 or TRBV12-4 and TRBJ2-1; D might be TRBD2 (6 bases). Trimming shortened V by 6 bases and J by 3 bases, and 15 bases separated the two germline ends. The CDR3 has 15 amino acids. CDR3 nucleotide sequence: TGTGCCAGCAGCACCCGGGACTCCGACTACAATGAGCAGTTCTTC. Its protein product is CASSTRDSDYNEQFF.

The chain couples TRBV5-8 to TRBJ1-2; a possible D gene is TRBD1 (6 bases). V lost 0 bases and J lost 4, with 19 bases in between. The CDR3 spans 17 residues. Germline assignment: CDR1 SGHTS and CDR2 YDEGEE. CDR3 in amino acids: CASSLGGGTTFSYGYTF. DNA for the CDR3: TGTGCCAGCAGCTTGGGAGGCGGGACAACCTTTTCCTATGGCTACACCTTC.

CDR3 DNA sequence: TGCAGCGTATGGGCTTCGGGAGGGGAGCAGTACGTC. Its protein is CSVWASGGEQYV. The rearrangement joins TRBV29-1 to TRBJ2-7; 8 positions match TRBD2. Germline loops: CDR1 SQVTM, CDR2 ANQGSEA. CDR3 length equals 12 residues. V lost 6 bases and J lost 7; bases outside the gene matches: 8.

This clonotype came up a few times. This rearrangement joins TRBV4-1 to TRBJ2-7; either TRBD1 or TRBD2 may fit D (6 bases each). Trimming took off 0 bases at V and 6 bases at J, with 12 bases between the two ends. CDR3 length equals 14 residues. Germline V gene sequence: CDR1 MGHRA, CDR2 YSYEKL. CDR3 sequence reads: CASSQDPGGREQYV. CDR3 DNA sequence: TGCGCCAGCAGCCAAGATCCCGGGGGCCGCGAGCAGTACGTC.

The sample holds many counts of this clonotype. The DNA of the CDR3 is TGCGCCAGCAGCCAAAGCGGGACTGAAGCTTTCTTT. Translation gives CASSQSGTEAFF. The V and J genes are TRBV4-1 and TRBJ1-1; unclear D gene. V lost 2 bases, J lost 5 bases, and 6 bases lay in between. Germline lookup yields CDR1 MGHRA and CDR2 YSYEKL. The CDR3 has 12 residues.

V is TRBV28 and J is TRBJ2-7, with D unresolved. The CDR3 runs 13 residues. Germline lookup yields CDR1 MDHEN and CDR2 SYDVKM. Trimming cost V 4 bases and J 2 bases, with 9 bases left between them. CDR3 in DNA: TGTGCCAGCAGTTCTTGGGCGACCTACGAGCAGTACGTC. Encoded protein: CASSSWATYEQYV.